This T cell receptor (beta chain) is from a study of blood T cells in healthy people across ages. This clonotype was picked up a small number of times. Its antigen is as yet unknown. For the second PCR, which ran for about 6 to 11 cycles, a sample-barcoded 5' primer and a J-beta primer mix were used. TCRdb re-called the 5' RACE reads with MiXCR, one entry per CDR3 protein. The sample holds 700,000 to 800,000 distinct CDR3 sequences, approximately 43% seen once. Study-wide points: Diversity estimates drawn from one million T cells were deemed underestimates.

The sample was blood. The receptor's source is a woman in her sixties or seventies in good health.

DNA for the CDR3: TGTGCCAGCAGGGACGACAGGGTAGCCAACGTCCTGACTTTC. It specifies CASRDDRVANVLTF. This chain uses TRBV2 with TRBJ2-6; the match to TRBD1 covers 7 bases. V dropped 6 bases and J dropped 7; count of bases not matched to a gene: 6. The V gene's germline CDR1 is SNHLY and CDR2 FYNNEI. CDR3 length: 14 amino acids.